The clone carrying this T cell receptor beta chain was recorded at least ten times. Its antigen remains unidentified. One base away lies a much larger clone, so this may be a sequencing read error. These data originate in a study of spatial heterogeneity in lung cancer. In the study overall: The count of detected beta-chain sequences consistently exceeded that of alpha-chain sequences. Across the raw uncorrected reads, a unique TCR and UMI combination was observed, on average, more than ten times.

This CDR3 has 15 residues. Germline values: CDR1 SGHTA, CDR2 FQGNSA. Time point given: sample taken at primary tumor resection. Overall study results and limits: Expanded intratumoral alpha and beta TCR counts tracked tumor mutation counts.

TCR cDNA molecules were tagged individually, and each one carried a unique molecular identifier. MiXCR, run by TCRdb on the 5' RACE reads, gives a single entry per CDR3 protein. Here the sample spans some 7,000 distinct CDR3 sequences, about 3.3% being singletons. This chain joins TRBV7-2 and TRBJ1-2; unclear D gene. Sequenced here: lung tumor tissue, sampled at surgery. The source is a male donor with early-stage non-small cell lung cancer. CDR3 loop: CASSLEGSGNYGYNF. Written as DNA, the CDR3 is TGTGCCAGCAGCTTAGAAGGGAGTGGGAACTATGGCTACAACTTC.